These 28 T cell receptor beta chains came from one sample sequenced in a study of blood T cell repertoires in COVID-19. Repertoires were generated with immunoSEQ multiplex PCR, while TCRdb's copy carries only in-frame clones and drops some. The table shows fewer than 350,000 clones, with approximately 85% occurring only once. The sample was peripheral blood. The origin of the receptors is a human donor in a cohort sampled during active COVID-19.

There are a few counts of this clone. The chain links TRBV27 to TRBJ1-5; 8 nucleotides agree with TRBD1. CDR3 length: 15 residues. Per the germline V gene, CDR1 is MNHEY and CDR2 is SMNVEV (reference sequence). J was trimmed by 9 bases and V by 0 bases; bases with no gene match: 7. The CDR3 DNA reads as TGTGCCAGCAGTTTATCGGGGGACAGGACAGGGCCCCAGCATTTT. Encoded protein: CASSLSGDRTGPQHF.

This CDR3 reads CASSLALTGSTDTQYF. CDR3 nucleotide sequence: TGTGCCAGCAGCTTAGCGTTAACAGGGAGCACAGATACGCAGTATTTT. The V gene is TRBV7-9, the J gene TRBJ2-3; D might be TRBD1 (6 bases). V shed 0 bases and J shed 0 bases, with 10 bases lying between them. The germline V gene has CDR1 SEHNR and CDR2 FQNEAQ (reference sequence). The CDR3 spans 16 residues.

This clone was counted ten times or more. This chain joins TRBV30 and TRBJ1-4, with 7 bases aligning to TRBD1. The CDR3 loop spans 13 amino acids. With 3 bases clipped from V and 8 bases from J, the junction kept 6 bases outside the gene matches. Germline V CDR1 and CDR2: GTSNPN, SVGIG (reference sequence). The CDR3 spells CAWRLQGNEKLFF. The CDR3 DNA sequence: TGTGCCTGGAGATTACAGGGGAACGAAAAACTGTTTTTT.

This chain links TRBV7-8 with TRBJ2-2; 7 bases match TRBD2. The CDR3 covers 15 residues. The junction had 5 bases not matched to a gene; V was cut back by 2 bases and J by 5 bases. Germline V CDR1 and CDR2: SGHVS, FQNEAQ. The CDR3 coding sequence is TGTGCCAGCAGCTTATTGGGAGGGTTGACCGGGGAGCTGTTTTTT. This gives the protein CASSLLGGLTGELFF.

V is TRBV27 and J is TRBJ1-5; the match to TRBD1 covers 9 bases. V was clipped by 5 bases and J by 7 bases; unmatched bases: 15. This CDR3 contains 17 residues. Germline V gives CDR1 MNHEY, CDR2 SMNVEV (reference sequence). The CDR3 DNA sequence: TGTGCCAGCAGTCATATTTTTGAACAGGGGGCTCAGCAGCCCCAGCATTTT. Its protein is CASSHIFEQGAQQPQHF.

The chain is built from TRBV3-1 (or the pseudogene TRBV3-2) and TRBJ2-3, with D tentatively TRBD1 (5 bases). The CDR3 consists of 14 residues. V was pared by 3 bases and J by 1 base, with 8 bases between. Looked up from germline, CDR1 is LGHDT and CDR2 is YNNKEL (reference sequence). The CDR3 reads CASSHLGGTDTQYF. CDR3 bases: TGTGCCAGCAGCCATTTAGGGGGCACAGATACGCAGTATTTT.

V gene TRBV10-3 combines with J gene TRBJ2-1, with 7 bases fitting TRBD2. Trimming at V came to 4 bases and at J to 8 bases, leaving 11 bases not matched to a gene. Looked up from germline, CDR1 is ENHRY and CDR2 is SYGVKD. This CDR3 has 15 residues. CDR3 loop: CAISVSGRVGDEQFF. CDR3 DNA sequence: TGTGCCATCAGTGTTAGCGGGCGGGTCGGGGATGAGCAGTTCTTC.

The V and J genes are TRBV3-1 (or the pseudogene TRBV3-2) and TRBJ2-7; D is unresolved. The V end was cut by 8 bases, the J end by 3 bases, with 11 bases between. The CDR3 sequence is 12 residues long. Germline V gene sequence: CDR1 LGHDT, CDR2 YNNKEL (reference sequence). The CDR3: CASSRVLYEQYF. CDR3 DNA sequence: TGTGCCAGCTCCCGGGTCCTCTACGAGCAGTACTTC.

The rearrangement joins TRBV5-1 to TRBJ2-1; 13 bases match TRBD2. The CDR3 is made up of 17 amino acids. Per the germline V gene, CDR1 is SGHRS and CDR2 is YFSETQ. With V trimmed by 0 bases and J by 4 bases, 4 bases remained unmatched. CDR3 residues: CASSLGLAGGGYNEQFF. CDR3 bases: TGCGCCAGCAGCTTGGGACTAGCGGGGGGCGGGTACAATGAGCAGTTCTTC.

The V and J genes are TRBV6-6 and TRBJ2-1, with 7 nucleotides matching TRBD1. Germline V gene sequence: CDR1 MNHNY, CDR2 SVGAGI (reference sequence). The CDR3 consists of 16 residues. Trimming removed 2 bases from V and 2 bases from J; junction bases left unmatched: 6. DNA of the CDR3: TGTGCCAGCAGTTACCGACAGGGAACGACCTACAATGAGCAGTTCTTC. This codes for CASSYRQGTTYNEQFF.

The V and J genes are TRBV20-1 and TRBJ2-5; D is possibly TRBD2 (6 bases). Germline V gene sequence: CDR1 DFQATT, CDR2 SNEGSKA (reference sequence). Between the trimmed V and J ends, which lost 0 bases and 14 bases, there was a span of 13 bases. This CDR3 is 11 amino acids long. This CDR3 is CSARDFGGFYF. CDR3 nucleotides: TGCAGTGCTAGAGACTTCGGGGGATTTTACTTC.

This sequence joins TRBV6-5 and TRBJ2-3, with D possibly matching TRBD1 (6 bases). V lost 5 bases to trimming and J lost 11 bases, with 17 bases between them. CDR1 MNHEY and CDR2 SVGAGI come from the germline V gene. This CDR3 is built from 13 residues. This CDR3 is CASSPRDTVGQYF. The CDR3 DNA follows: TGTGCCAGCAGTCCCCGGGACACCGTCGGGCAGTATTTT.

The chain employs TRBV10-3 and TRBJ1-5; no firm D call. The germline V gene encodes CDR1 ENHRY and CDR2 SYGVKD. The CDR3 runs to 16 residues. The V end was cut by 2 bases, the J end by 0 bases, with 11 bases between. CDR3 in amino acids: CAISEIGGLSNQPQHF. CDR3 DNA sequence: TGTGCCATCAGTGAGATAGGTGGACTTAGCAATCAGCCCCAGCATTTT.

The genes are TRBV10-3 and TRBJ2-2; tentatively, D is TRBD2 (5 bases). The CDR3 covers 15 residues. V was shortened by 0 bases and J by 1 base, with 6 bases between the two germline ends. Germline assignment: CDR1 ENHRY and CDR2 SYGVKD. The CDR3 region has the DNA TGTGCCATCAGTGAGTCTGGGAGGAACACCGGGGAGCTGTTTTTT. This sequence encodes CAISESGRNTGELFF.

The J gene is TRBJ1-5, the V gene TRBV3-1 (or the pseudogene TRBV3-2), with D perhaps TRBD1 (6 bases). There are 15 residues in the CDR3. V dropped 3 bases and J dropped 4 bases, with 13 bases sitting between them. The V gene's germline CDR1 is LGHDT and CDR2 YNNKEL (reference sequence). The CDR3: CASSQTGRGNQPQHF. The CDR3 region has the DNA TGTGCCAGCAGCCAGACCGGGAGGGGGAATCAGCCCCAGCATTTT.

This clone was observed a single time. The V call is TRBV5-1, the J call TRBJ2-5; D not certain. The V gene lost 0 bases and the J gene lost 5 bases, with 8 bases spanning the gap. The CDR3 contains 13 residues. Germline-derived CDR1 and CDR2 are SGHRS and YFSETQ. The CDR3 loop is CASSLAGRETQYF. CDR3 nucleotides: TGCGCCAGCAGCTTGGCCGGCAGGGAGACCCAGTACTTC.

The chain uses TRBV9 and TRBJ1-6, with TRBD1 matching 7 bases. J lost 9 bases, V lost 4 bases, and 10 bases had no gene match. CDR3 length: 15 amino acids. CDR1 is SGDLS and CDR2 is YYNGEE in the germline V gene. CDR3 loop: CASSPGAGGSSPLHF. In DNA, the CDR3 is TGTGCCAGCAGCCCGGGGGCAGGGGGTAGTTCACCCCTCCACTTT.

The chain is built from TRBV7-2 and TRBJ2-1; D uncertain. Per germline, CDR1 SGHTA and CDR2 FQGNSA. This CDR3 is 11 amino acids long. Between the trimmed V and J ends, which lost 3 bases and 7 bases, there was a span of 4 bases. In nucleotides, the CDR3 is TGTGCCAGCAGCTTCCTAAATGAGCAGTTCTTC. This sequence encodes CASSFLNEQFF.

CDR3 DNA: TGTGCCTGGAGTGTCCGGGGAGATGGAAACACCATATATTTT. Its translation is CAWSVRGDGNTIYF. The rearrangement joins TRBV30 to TRBJ1-3; D is ambiguous. Per the germline V gene, CDR1 is GTSNPN and CDR2 is SVGIG (reference sequence). V gave up 0 bases and J gave up 3 bases, with 9 bases separating them. The CDR3 loop spans 14 amino acids.

This rearrangement joins TRBV10-1 to TRBJ2-3; TRBD2 matches at 11 bases. After removal of 3 bases from V and 0 bases from J, the junction contained 2 bases not matched to a gene. CDR1 WNHNN and CDR2 SYGVQD come from the germline V gene (reference sequence). This CDR3 is built from 16 residues. The CDR3 spells CASSDSGGASTDTQYF. In DNA form, the CDR3 reads TGCGCCAGCAGTGATAGCGGGGGGGCTAGCACAGATACGCAGTATTTT.

The gene calls are TRBV11-2 and TRBJ2-7; tentatively, D is TRBD2 (6 bases). This CDR3 region has 15 residues. V was clipped by 0 bases and J by 1 base, with 10 bases between them. In germline, CDR1 is SGHAT, CDR2 FQNNGV. The CDR3 region is CASSLDGGNSYEQYF. The DNA of the CDR3 is TGTGCCAGCAGCTTAGATGGCGGGAATTCCTACGAGCAGTACTTC.

This chain connects TRBV10-2 to TRBJ1-4, with 8 bases identical to TRBD1. Germline CDR1 WSHSY, CDR2 SAAADI. The CDR3 spans 15 residues. The V and J ends lost 6 bases and 6 bases, in that order; junction bases with no gene match: 9. This chain's CDR3 is CASSDSGGDYEKLFF. The CDR3 nucleotides are TGCGCCAGCAGCGACTCAGGGGGCGATTATGAAAAACTGTTTTTT.

The chain links TRBV7-3 to TRBJ1-1, with D hard to call. Trimming shortened V by 1 base and J by 2 bases, and 8 bases separated the two germline ends. The CDR3 is made up of 14 amino acids. The germline V gene encodes CDR1 SGHTA and CDR2 FQGTGA. Here the CDR3 reads CASSLISGNTEAFF. In nucleotides, the CDR3 is TGTGCCAGCAGCTTAATCTCCGGTAACACTGAAGCTTTCTTT.

This chain links TRBV12-5 with TRBJ2-1; 8 positions match TRBD2. Per germline, CDR1 LGHNT and CDR2 FRNRAP. Trimming at V came to 0 bases and at J to 12 bases, leaving 16 bases not matched to a gene. This CDR3 has 17 amino acids. This chain's CDR3 is CASGLVEAGGTLFVQFF. The CDR3 DNA reads TGTGCTAGTGGTTTGGTAGAGGCGGGGGGTACGTTGTTTGTGCAGTTCTTC.

This clone was detected once. The rearrangement uses TRBV6-5 and TRBJ2-1, with 7 positions matching TRBD1. Trimming took 8 bases from V and 6 from J; bases not matched to a gene: 7. Germline V gene sequence: CDR1 MNHEY, CDR2 SVGAGI. The CDR3 extends over 13 amino acids. CDR3 sequence: CASLIAGGNEQFF. Here the CDR3 DNA reads TGTGCCAGCTTGATCGCAGGGGGCAATGAGCAGTTCTTC.

V is TRBV5-8 and J is TRBJ2-7, with D hard to call. This CDR3 is built from 11 residues. Deletions cut 2 bases from V and 7 bases from J, with 7 bases between. CDR1 SGHTS and CDR2 YDEGEE come from the germline V gene. CDR3 sequence: CASSFRQEQYF. CDR3 in DNA: TGTGCCAGCAGCTTCCGACAAGAGCAGTACTTC. Combining the CDR3 with reference TRBV5-8 and TRBJ2-7 gives the whole variable domain EAGVTQSPTHLIKTRGQQATLRCSPISGHTSVYWYQQALGLGLQFLLWYDEGEERNRGNFPPRFSGRQFPNYSSELNVNALELEDSALYLCASSFRQEQYFGPGTRLTVT.

The chain links TRBV12-3 or TRBV12-4 to TRBJ2-5, with a weak D call TRBD1 (5 bases). V dropped 7 bases and J dropped 2 bases, with 11 bases sitting between them. The length of the CDR3 is 13 residues. The CDR3 reads CASTDRQQETQYF. The CDR3 region has the DNA TGTGCCAGCACCGATCGACAGCAAGAGACCCAGTACTTC.

The chain is built from TRBV3-1 (or the pseudogene TRBV3-2) and TRBJ1-2; the D gene is possibly TRBD1 (6 bases). V lost 4 bases to trimming and J lost 7 bases, with 10 bases between them. Germline V CDR1 and CDR2: LGHDT, YNNKEL (reference sequence). CDR3 size: 12 residues. The CDR3 spells CASSPDRSGYTF. CDR3 bases: TGTGCCAGCAGCCCAGACAGGTCTGGCTACACCTTC.